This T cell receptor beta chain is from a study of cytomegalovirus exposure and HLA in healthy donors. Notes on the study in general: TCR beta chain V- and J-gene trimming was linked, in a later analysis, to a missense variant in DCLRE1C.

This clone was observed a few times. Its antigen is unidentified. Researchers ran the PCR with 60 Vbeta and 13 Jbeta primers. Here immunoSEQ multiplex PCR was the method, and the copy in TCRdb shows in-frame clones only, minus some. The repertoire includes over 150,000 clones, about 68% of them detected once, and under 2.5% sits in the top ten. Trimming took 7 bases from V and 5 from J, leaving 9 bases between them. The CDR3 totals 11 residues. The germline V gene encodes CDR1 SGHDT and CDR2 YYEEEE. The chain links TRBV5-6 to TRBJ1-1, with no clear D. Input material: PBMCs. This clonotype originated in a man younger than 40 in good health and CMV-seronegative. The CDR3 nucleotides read TGTGCCAGCGGCAGTGTAACTGAAGCTTTCTTT. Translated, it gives CASGSVTEAFF. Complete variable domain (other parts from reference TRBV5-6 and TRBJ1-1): DAGVTQSPTHLIKTRGQQVTLRCSPKSGHDTVSWYQQALGQGPQFIFQYYEEEERQRGNFPDRFSGHQFPNYSSELNVNALLLGDSALYLCASGSVTEAFFGQGTRLTVV.